The clone carrying this TCR beta chain has just a few counts. Its antigen remains unidentified. The PCR ran on 60 Vbeta and 13 Jbeta primers. Sequencing used immunoSEQ multiplex PCR; TCRdb keeps in-frame clones, though not all of them. Of tens of thousands of clones listed, roughly 70% are singletons. The data derive from a study of cytomegalovirus exposure and HLA in healthy donors. Study-wide results and caveats: It was assumed in the presence/absence analyses that sequencing depth was roughly uniform across donors. A later analysis found most CMV-associated TCR beta chains apparently HLA-restricted. Sequencing likely generated an artifact that appeared as a cluster of highly shared sequence variants.

The CDR3 contains 16 residues. Germline V lookup: CDR1 SGHDN, CDR2 FVKESK. Losses at the gene ends were 5 bases for V and 2 bases for J; bases not matched to a gene: 11. This receptor was obtained from a man in his fifties in good health and CMV-seropositive. Sequenced material: PBMCs. The chain is built from TRBV14 and TRBJ2-7; 8 bases line up with TRBD1. The CDR3 loop is CASSGRQGIGTYEQYF. Here the CDR3 DNA reads TGTGCCAGCAGCGGACGACAGGGGATAGGGACCTACGAGCAGTACTTC.